This TCR beta chain came from a study of molecular identifiers for immune sequencing clone quantification (dated by TCRdb to the late 2010s). Looking at the study overall: For a replicate experiment, the RNA from either approximately 20,000 or 98,000 naive CD8 T cells was divided into five aliquots, and four of those aliquots went on to sequencing. The study was a methods study using CD8 T cells to benchmark molecular-identifier clustering-based TCR repertoire sequencing (MIDCIRS) and TCR RNA copy counting. What the work shows at the level of the full study, not this receptor alone: In CMV-specific effector cells, over 97% of molecules were held by clones above 20 RNA copies, whereas under 1% of molecules were held by such clones in naive cells. Even against a background of 750,000 to 1,000,000 naive CD8 T cells, spiked-in Jurkat TCR RNA amounting to a single cell's worth was reported to be detectable. Identical TCR molecules sharing a barcode could cause highly expanded clone sizes to be underestimated. When barcode sub-clustering was not used, chimeric consensus sequences inflated TCR diversity, with chimeras reaching as high as 47%. Modeling gave about 3 recovered TCR RNA copies per cell versus about 10 by digital PCR, implying roughly 28% capture efficiency. Naive libraries contained spiked-in Jurkat TCR RNA (roughly 10 copies' worth), which is not part of the donor repertoire.

The CDR3 contains 16 residues, cysteine and phenylalanine counted. Only the CDR3 DNA is retained, 48 bases long and in frame from the first base. CDR1 and CDR2 (DFQATT, SNEGSKA) derive from the germline V gene (reference sequence). The junction shows trimming of 0 bases on V and 5 bases on J, plus 19 bases between the germline ends. This clonotype was found many times. Its specific antigen is unknown. No base quality information exists; no much larger clone differs at one position. The receptor library was made with PCR. Sequenced on an Illumina HiSeq 4000. Bulk TCR libraries were prepared as previously described, using TCR primers listed in Table S5. Total RNA was purified with the Qiagen AllPrep DNA/RNA kit. Before any analysis, reads coming from multiple sequencing runs of the same library were combined into one pool. Regarding the original processing steps: Only reads with exact TCR constant sequence were kept, trimmed to 150 nt, and grouped by their 12-nt molecular barcodes. Reads inside each barcode group were sub-clustered using a 15% Levenshtein threshold, and a quality-weighted consensus sequence was constructed for each RNA molecule. Non-functional sequences were discarded, and so were lower-count sequences lying one edit away from another sequence. Barcode sub-clusters with fewer than 20% of the maximum read count were removed, based on fitting two negative binomial distributions. The public reads were quality trimmed at Q25 with fastp and then assembled into clones with MiXCR by TCRdb, keeping productive beta chains. Every distinct CDR3 protein forms one entry, paired with its most common genes and DNA. Here the V and J calls rest on TCRdb's processing, not on the authors' analysis. Recorded for this sample are under 65,000 distinct CDR3 sequences; 25% of them occurred a single time. Around 1.9% of the sample belongs to the ten largest clones.

Libraries of naive CD8 T cells were generated from about 21,000 to 970,000 sorted cells, with 10%, 30% or 50% of the purified RNA used. Naive CD8 T cells were FACS-sorted as CD8+CD4-CCR7+CD45RA+ on a BD FACSAria II into RLT Plus buffer. To test detection sensitivity, Jurkat RNA equal to around nine TCR copies was added to samples of about 20,000-1,100,000 naive CD8 T cells. CD8 T cells were enriched using RosetteSep CD8+ T Cell Enrichment Cocktail and Ficoll-Paque, and the enriched cells then underwent ACK red cell lysis. This sequence uses TRBV20-1 and TRBJ2-5, with TRBD1 perhaps the D gene, on 6 matching bases. Input material: naive CD8+ T cells from blood, with Jurkat cell RNA spiked in. Explained via the paper, the cell subset or site label denotes: FACS-sorted CD8+CD4-CCR7+CD45RA+ naive T cells. This sequence originates from a human donor in good health. Some libraries in this study had Jurkat cell RNA spiked in. In nucleotide form, the sequence is TGCAGTGCTAGAGACCCGGACAGCCCCCTCGATGAGACCCAGTACTTC. It translates to CSARDPDSPLDETQYF.